The sequence of this T cell receptor (beta chain) was determined in a study of OX40 agonist ivuxolimab in advanced cancers. Study-level information: Partial response was recorded in three patients: one hepatocellular carcinoma and two cutaneous melanoma cases. Study-wide results and caveats: In the 0.1 to 3.0 mg/kg range, CD4+ and CD8+ blood T cells had expanded clonally by week 6.

Comments on this clone: The antigen remains undetermined.

Assay used: immunoSEQ multiplex PCR; TCRdb lists only in-frame clones, some missing. The sample has fewer than 85,000 clones, 85% to 95% seen once. The CDR3 sequence is 14 residues long. With 0 bases removed from V and 1 base from J, the gap between germline ends came to 7 bases. CDR1 and CDR2 (germline): SGHRS, YFSETQ. J is TRBJ2-5 and V is TRBV5-1, with TRBD2 as a possible D gene (5 bases). The TCR sequence derives from an adult with an advanced solid tumor such as melanoma, head and neck, liver or kidney cancer. This sample comprised CD4+ or CD8+ T cells sorted from blood, obtained in a trial of the OX40 agonist ivuxolimab. This chain's CDR3 is CASSLGLTQETQYF. As DNA, the CDR3 is TGCGCCAGCAGCTTGGGACTAACCCAAGAGACCCAGTACTTC.